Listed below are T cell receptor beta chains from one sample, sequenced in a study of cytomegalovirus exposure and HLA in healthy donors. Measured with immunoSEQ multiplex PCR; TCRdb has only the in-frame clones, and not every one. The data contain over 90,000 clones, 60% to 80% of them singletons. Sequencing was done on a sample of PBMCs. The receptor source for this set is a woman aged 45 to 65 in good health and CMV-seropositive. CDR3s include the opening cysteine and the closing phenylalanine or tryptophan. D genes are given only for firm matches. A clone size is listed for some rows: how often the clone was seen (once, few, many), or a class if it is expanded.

TGTGCCTGGGGTCCGACTTCAGGGGCCTATGGCTACACCTTC	CAWGPTSGAYGYTF	.	once	TRBJ1-2	TRBV30
TGTGCCAGTAGTATCAACCCCTCCCGGACAGGGAAATACGAGCAGTACTTC	CASSINPSRTGKYEQYF	TRBD1	.	TRBJ2-7	TRBV19
TGTGCCAGCAGTATCGGACAGGGAAATCAGCCCCAGCATTTT	CASSIGQGNQPQHF	TRBD1	once	TRBJ1-5	TRBV28
TGTGCCAGCATGGGAGTGCGGGGCTACACCTTC	CASMGVRGYTF	.	.	TRBJ1-2	TRBV27
TGTGCCAGCAGCTCTTGGCAGGGGGCAGGGGAGCTGTTTTTT	CASSSWQGAGELFF	TRBD1	.	TRBJ2-2	TRBV7-9
TGTGCCAGCACTAGCGGGAGCGTAAATGAGCAGTTCTTC	CASTSGSVNEQFF	TRBD2	.	TRBJ2-1	TRBV28
TGTGCCAGCAGCCGTTCTGGAGGCCCGGACGAGCAGTACTTC	CASSRSGGPDEQYF	.	few	TRBJ2-7	TRBV7-2
TGTGCCAGCAGTTATCTAGCGGGAGTAGTTAACGAGCAGTACTTC	CASSYLAGVVNEQYF	TRBD2	.	TRBJ2-7	TRBV28
TGTGCCAGCACCGGCGTCGCGGGTACAGAGACCCAGTACTTC	CASTGVAGTETQYF	.	few	TRBJ2-5	TRBV6-5
TGCGCCAGCAGCTTGGCCGAAAGGGGACTTAATGAAAAACTGTTTTTT	CASSLAERGLNEKLFF	.	once	TRBJ1-4	TRBV5-1
TGTGCCAGCAGCTTCCGGACTAGCGCTTACAATGAGCAGTTCTTC	CASSFRTSAYNEQFF	TRBD2	few	TRBJ2-1	TRBV7-9
TGCAGCGTTGACCCGTTAGGGGGCTCCTATGGCTACACCTTC	CSVDPLGGSYGYTF	TRBD1	.	TRBJ1-2	TRBV29-1
TGTGCCAGCAGCTTCGCGACTAGCGGAGAAGGGGAGCAGTTCTTC	CASSFATSGEGEQFF	TRBD2	.	TRBJ2-1	TRBV7-9
TGTGCCAGCAGCTTAGACCTTCGGGAGGTCTTCCAACAGACCCAGTACTTC	CASSLDLREVFQQTQYF	TRBD2	.	TRBJ2-5	TRBV7-2
TGTGCCATCACCCGGACAGGATTAAACACTGAAGCTTTCTTT	CAITRTGLNTEAFF	TRBD1	.	TRBJ1-1	TRBV10-3
TGCGCCAGCAGCCAGGCTTGGACTAGCGGGAGGGGAGGGTTGTACAATGAGCAGTTCTTC	CASSQAWTSGRGGLYNEQFF	TRBD2	.	TRBJ2-1	TRBV4-1
TGTGCCAGCAGCGCGGATATCGTGCAAGGGAGGAACGAGCAGTACTTC	CASSADIVQGRNEQYF	.	few	TRBJ2-7	TRBV9
TGTGCCATCAGCGGGACTAGCGGGGACAATGAGCAGTTCTTC	CAISGTSGDNEQFF	TRBD2	once	TRBJ2-1	TRBV10-3
TGTGCCAGCAGCGCTTTTGAGGGACACCCCGAAGCTTTCTTT	CASSAFEGHPEAFF	.	.	TRBJ1-1	TRBV9
TGTGCCAGCAGTTTATACCCCGAAGCCTCCCCCTACAATGAGCAGTTCTTC	CASSLYPEASPYNEQFF	.	.	TRBJ2-1	TRBV28
TGTGCCAGCAGCCCGAGCGGGAGCTATCTCACAGATACGCAGTATTTT	CASSPSGSYLTDTQYF	TRBD2	few	TRBJ2-3	TRBV7-3
TGTGCCAGCAGCGCCCAGACTTCGGGGAACACTGAAGCTTTCTTT	CASSAQTSGNTEAFF	.	.	TRBJ1-1	TRBV7-8
TGTGCCAGCAGGGCCGGGTTGGAGCAGTACTTC	CASRAGLEQYF	.	.	TRBJ2-7	TRBV2
TGCAGCGTCGGAGGGTCGGGCACTGAAGCTTTCTTT	CSVGGSGTEAFF	.	.	TRBJ1-1	TRBV29-1
TGTGCCAGCAGCGTTGGGACAGGGAGTTTGACAGATACGCAGTATTTT	CASSVGTGSLTDTQYF	TRBD1	.	TRBJ2-3	TRBV9
TGCGCCAGCAGCTTGCGCCTAGGGAACACCGGGGAGCTGTTTTTT	CASSLRLGNTGELFF	.	.	TRBJ2-2	TRBV5-1
TGTGCCACCAGCAGACAACAGTTCTACACCTTC	CATSRQQFYTF	.	few	TRBJ1-2	TRBV15
TGTGCCAGCAGCCCCGGGGCGGGAGAGCTTTATACGCAGTATTTT	CASSPGAGELYTQYF	TRBD2	once	TRBJ2-3	TRBV5-4
TGTGCCAGCAGCTTATCTAGCGGTAACTCCTACAATGAGCAGTTCTTC	CASSLSSGNSYNEQFF	TRBD2	once	TRBJ2-1	TRBV11-2
TGTGCCAGCACCCACAACGTGGGGCTAGCGAGGTACGAGCAGTACTTC	CASTHNVGLARYEQYF	.	.	TRBJ2-7	TRBV7-9
TGCAGCGTTGAAGATCTGGAACAGGGGGCGCCAGATACGCAGTATTTT	CSVEDLEQGAPDTQYF	TRBD1	.	TRBJ2-3	TRBV29-1
TGTGCCAGCAGCCAAATCCGGACTAGCGGCTCCTACGAGCAGTACTTC	CASSQIRTSGSYEQYF	TRBD2	.	TRBJ2-7	TRBV14
TGTGCCAGCAGTTACTCGGGGGCGGGAGGCCCCTACGAGCAGTACTTC	CASSYSGAGGPYEQYF	TRBD2	.	TRBJ2-7	TRBV6-5
TGTGCCGAAAAAGGGGGGGGCGCGACTGAAGCTTTCTTT	CAEKGGGATEAFF	.	.	TRBJ1-1	TRBV6-6
TGCGCCAGCAGCTTGCACGGGGGTGGGAACTACGAGCAGTACTTC	CASSLHGGGNYEQYF	.	.	TRBJ2-7	TRBV5-1
TGTGCCAGCAGCCAACGACAGTCTAACTATGGCTACACCTTC	CASSQRQSNYGYTF	.	once	TRBJ1-2	TRBV5-8
TGTGCCAGCAGCTCGGGGGGGACCGGGGAGCTGTTTTTT	CASSSGGTGELFF	TRBD2	.	TRBJ2-2	TRBV5-6
TGTGCCAGCACAACCGGGACAGTGACTGATACGCAGTATTTT	CASTTGTVTDTQYF	TRBD1	few	TRBJ2-3	TRBV5-5
TGTGCCAGCAGCCCCCCCCAGGATGAGCAGTTCTTC	CASSPPQDEQFF	.	.	TRBJ2-1	TRBV7-8
TGTGCCAGCAGCCTAGGGGTCCGAGAGACCTATGGCTACACCTTC	CASSLGVRETYGYTF	.	.	TRBJ1-2	TRBV5-5